This T cell receptor (beta chain) derives from a study of cytomegalovirus exposure and HLA in healthy donors. Study-wide background: HLA-typed donors were the source of 82 million or so unique TCRs, which an early data release held. Points from the study as a whole: In a later analysis, productive TCRs from donors in an Asian-associated ancestry cluster reportedly carried fewer N-insertions than the cohort mean. Follow-up analysis found HLA locus-dependent TCR association rates, highest for DRB1 and lowest for HLA-C.

This clone was found once. Its target is not known. The CDR3 consists of 16 residues. Per germline, CDR1 MNHNS and CDR2 SASEGT. V shed 2 bases and J 5 bases; nucleotides not matched to a gene: 5. It was with 60 Vbeta and 13 Jbeta primers that the PCR ran. The protocol was immunoSEQ multiplex PCR, while the TCRdb copy is restricted to in-frame clones and leaves out a portion. The sample contains roughly 140,000 clones, 77% of which appear only once. Donors showed nominal health when sampled, although they likely had unrecorded immune exposures. Sequencing input: PBMCs. This chain uses TRBV6-1 with TRBJ2-3, with 12 bases that match TRBD2. The sequence was collected from a woman aged 45-65 years in good health and CMV-seronegative. The CDR3 sequence: CASSESSGGAVDTQYF. The CDR3 nucleotides read TGTGCCAGCAGTGAATCTAGCGGGGGGGCCGTAGATACGCAGTATTTT.